This T cell receptor (beta chain) was sequenced for a study of blood T cell repertoires in COVID-19. Study details: The study drew acute and convalescent COVID-19 samples from the United States, Italy and Spain.

How the authors handled the data: Amplified reference gene primers provided the basis for estimating nucleated cell counts. Sequencing was performed with immunoSEQ multiplex PCR; in TCRdb, only in-frame clones are kept and a portion is missing. V, J and clone size reflect that table, while D and trimming were determined from the DNA. The sample includes approximately 90,000 clones, around nine tenths of them seen just once. The CDR3 totals 16 residues. Germline assignment: CDR1 MNHEY and CDR2 SMNVEV (reference sequence). This clone has just a few counts. A junction boundary mismatches the germline segment, possibly from a read error.

Sequenced sample: peripheral blood. This clonotype was obtained from a man aged 55 to 70 with acute or convalescent COVID-19. This chain links TRBV27 with TRBJ2-7, with TRBD2 matching 10 bases. Here the CDR3 DNA reads TGTGCCAGCAAATTGGATCTAGCGGGAGTCTCCAACGAGCAGTACTTC. This encodes CASKLDLAGVSNEQYF.